What follows are 22 T cell receptor beta chains derived from one specimen sequenced in a study of blood T cell repertoires in COVID-19. Some clones are missing from TCRdb's copy, which holds only in-frame ones; the method was immunoSEQ multiplex PCR. The data hold about 230,000 clones, with approximately 80% observed a single time. The sequenced material came from peripheral blood. The receptor source for this set is a man aged 35-49 years who had recovered from COVID-19.

The V call is TRBV6-1, the J call TRBJ1-5; weak D call: TRBD1 (5 bases). Germline CDR1 is MNHNS and CDR2 is SASEGT. The CDR3 contains 14 residues. V was pared by 2 bases and J by 2 bases, with 7 bases between. CDR3 amino acids: CASSEQGGNQPQHF. The CDR3 nucleotides are TGTGCCAGCAGTGAACAGGGTGGCAATCAGCCCCAGCATTTT.

In DNA form, the CDR3 reads TGTGCCAGCAGCAACCGGGAATCCTATCAGCCCCAGCATTTT. Amino acid sequence: CASSNRESYQPQHF. The V gene is TRBV7-9, the J gene TRBJ1-5; no definite D call. V was clipped by 5 bases and J by 5 bases, with 13 bases between them. This CDR3 is built from 14 residues. CDR1 is SEHNR, CDR2 FQNEAQ, per germline (reference sequence).

The chain combines TRBV12-5 with TRBJ1-1; D gene unclear. CDR1 LGHNT and CDR2 FRNRAP come from the germline V gene. The CDR3 spans 14 residues. V was clipped by 5 bases and J by 2 bases, with 12 bases between them. CDR3 in amino acids: CASGLLDTNTEAFF. The CDR3 nucleotides read TGTGCTAGTGGTCTCCTTGACACTAACACTGAAGCTTTCTTT.

Points on this clone: A read error may produce the germline difference seen at one junction end. The gene calls are TRBV10-2 and TRBJ2-3; 8 bases match TRBD2. The CDR3 totals 10 residues. The germline V gene encodes CDR1 WSHSY and CDR2 SAAADI. CDR3 sequence (DNA): TGCGCCAGCAGTGAAAGCGGGGGATCTTTT. This sequence encodes CASSESGGSF.

The CDR3, as DNA: TGTGCCAGCAGCCCGGTGACAGGACGCACAGATACGCAGTATTTT. Its translation: CASSPVTGRTDTQYF. J is TRBJ2-3 and V is TRBV11-3; D might be TRBD1 (6 bases). The CDR3 loop spans 15 amino acids. CDR1 is SGHNT and CDR2 is YENEEA in the germline V gene. V was clipped by 5 bases and J by 1 base, with 13 bases between them.

This chain uses TRBV7-8 with TRBJ2-7, with TRBD2 matching 7 bases. Germline CDR1 reads SGHVS; CDR2 reads FQNEAQ. V lost 2 bases and J lost 0; bases outside the gene matches: 19. This CDR3 region has 20 residues. CDR3 loop: CASSLTRLAEFSRSSYEQYF. DNA of the CDR3: TGTGCCAGCAGCTTAACTCGCCTAGCGGAATTCTCTAGGAGCTCCTACGAGCAGTACTTC.

The rearrangement links TRBV30 to TRBJ1-1, with 8 bases lining up with TRBD1. Germline CDR1 and CDR2: GTSNPN and SVGIG (reference sequence). CDR3 length: 14 amino acids. After removal of 3 bases from V and 7 bases from J, the junction contained 10 bases not matched to a gene. The CDR3 is CAWRKTGALLEAFF. The CDR3 region has the DNA TGTGCCTGGAGAAAGACAGGGGCCCTACTTGAAGCTTTCTTT.

As DNA, the CDR3 is TGCAGTGCTAGAGATCCGAGAGGGCAGTTCTTC. Its protein product is CSARDPRGQFF. This sequence joins TRBV20-1 and TRBJ2-1; D is ambiguous. The V gene lost 0 bases and the J gene lost 12 bases, with 9 bases spanning the gap. Germline V CDR1 and CDR2: DFQATT, SNEGSKA (reference sequence). The CDR3 is 11 residues long.

This sequence joins TRBV19 and TRBJ2-1; D gene unclear. Germline CDR1 and CDR2: LNHDA and SQIVND (reference sequence). With 1 base removed from V and 9 bases from J, the gap between germline ends came to 10 bases. This CDR3 contains 13 residues. CDR3: CASSIVPTGEQFF. CDR3 DNA: TGTGCCAGTAGTATAGTCCCCACTGGTGAGCAGTTCTTC.

The CDR3 reads CASSLGGTDNSPLHF. Here the CDR3 DNA reads TGTGCCAGCAGCTTAGGTGGGACAGATAATTCACCCCTCCACTTT. The V call is TRBV11-3, the J call TRBJ1-6; TRBD1 matches 7 bases. The junction had 2 bases not matched to a gene; V was cut back by 1 base and J by 5 bases. The CDR3 length is 15 residues. Germline CDR1 SGHNT, CDR2 YENEEA. Using reference TRBV11-3 and TRBJ1-6 for the parts outside the CDR3, the full variable domain is EAGVVQSPRYKIIEKKQPVAFWCNPISGHNTLYWYLQNLGQGPELLIRYENEEAVDDSQLPKDRFSAERLKGVDSTLKIQPAELGDSAVYLCASSLGGTDNSPLHFGNGTRLTVT.

This clone occurred a few times. The chain links TRBV19 to TRBJ1-5, with TRBD1 matching 9 bases. Germline trimming cut 1 base from V and 2 bases from J; bases unmatched to any gene: 3. This CDR3 has 16 residues. Germline assignment: CDR1 LNHDA and CDR2 SQIVND (reference sequence). The CDR3 DNA follows: TGTGCCAGTAGTATAGCTACAGGGGGCGGCAATCAGCCCCAGCATTTT. Its translation is CASSIATGGGNQPQHF.

This rearrangement joins TRBV3-1 (or the pseudogene TRBV3-2) to TRBJ1-1, with a weak D call TRBD1 (6 bases). Germline V gives CDR1 LGHDT, CDR2 YNNKEL (reference sequence). V was cut by 0 bases and J by 0 bases, with 11 bases left in between. The CDR3 has 16 residues. The CDR3 reads CASSQDTGLMNTEAFF. Here the CDR3 DNA reads TGTGCCAGCAGCCAAGATACAGGGCTCATGAACACTGAAGCTTTCTTT.

The CDR3 DNA sequence: TGTGCCAGCAGTTGGGCGTCAGGGGATTGGGTCTATGGCTACACCTTC. Protein product: CASSWASGDWVYGYTF. The V and J genes are TRBV6-5 and TRBJ1-2, with D tentatively TRBD1 (6 bases). Trimming left V 4 bases short and J 4 bases short, with 19 bases between. The CDR3 runs 16 residues. The germline CDR1 and CDR2 sequences are MNHEY and SVGAGI.

The chain recombines TRBV19 with TRBJ1-1; TRBD1 matches 8 bases. The CDR3 runs 14 residues. V was clipped by 6 bases and J by 8 bases; unmatched bases: 11. Looked up from germline, CDR1 is LNHDA and CDR2 is SQIVND (reference sequence). The CDR3 DNA follows: TGTGCCAGTAGCACCTTTTCGACAGGGGTAGAAGCTTTCTTT. Translation gives CASSTFSTGVEAFF.

The genes are TRBV11-2 and TRBJ2-7; the match to TRBD1 covers 9 bases. Losses at the gene ends were 4 bases for V and 1 base for J; bases not matched to a gene: 2. Germline V lookup: CDR1 SGHAT, CDR2 FQNNGV. CDR3 size: 14 residues. The CDR3 is CASSSGTGSYEQYF. The CDR3 DNA is TGTGCCAGCAGCTCCGGGACAGGGTCCTACGAGCAGTACTTC.

The J gene is TRBJ2-1, the V gene TRBV10-3; 9 bases align to TRBD2. V gave up 3 bases and J gave up 4 bases; unmatched junction bases: 10. Germline V gene lookup returns CDR1 ENHRY and CDR2 SYGVKD. This CDR3 has 17 residues. The CDR3: CAISDKFGGGAYNEQFF. The DNA of the CDR3 is TGTGCCATCAGTGATAAGTTTGGCGGGGGGGCATACAATGAGCAGTTCTTC.

The chain joins TRBV5-8 to TRBJ1-2; the match to TRBD1 covers 8 bases. The CDR3 spans 15 residues. J was trimmed by 8 bases and V by 0 bases; bases with no gene match: 9. Germline V CDR1 and CDR2: SGHTS, YDEGEE. As DNA, the CDR3 is TGTGCCAGCAGCTTGGGTTTGTCAGGGGGCCTGGGCTACACCTTC. As protein: CASSLGLSGGLGYTF.

The rearrangement uses TRBV27 and TRBJ2-7, with TRBD1 as a possible D gene (6 bases). Trimming pared 4 bases from V and 3 bases from J, leaving 19 bases between. The CDR3 length is 16 residues. Germline CDR1 and CDR2: MNHEY and SMNVEV (reference sequence). CDR3 bases: TGTGCCAGCAGTTCAAACAGGGACCATATTGGCTACGAGCAGTACTTC. This gives the protein CASSSNRDHIGYEQYF.

DNA for the CDR3: TGTGCCAGCAGCAACACACGACTCATGAACACTGAAGCTTTCTTT. This sequence encodes CASSNTRLMNTEAFF. The rearrangement joins TRBV5-4 to TRBJ1-1; D gene uncertain. The germline gives CDR1 SGHNT, CDR2 YYREEE (reference sequence). Trimming removed 4 bases at V and 0 bases at J, with 13 bases between. The CDR3 spans 15 residues.

The rearrangement joins TRBV5-6 to TRBJ1-2, with D possibly being TRBD1 (6 bases). Germline assignment: CDR1 SGHDT and CDR2 YYEEEE. Trimming stripped 1 base from V and 2 bases from J, with 9 bases between. The CDR3 is 14 amino acids. The CDR3 reads CASSLQGMNYGYTF. CDR3 DNA: TGTGCCAGCAGCTTGCAGGGGATGAACTATGGCTACACCTTC. Together with reference TRBV5-6 and TRBJ1-2, the CDR3 gives the full variable domain: DAGVTQSPTHLIKTRGQQVTLRCSPKSGHDTVSWYQQALGQGPQFIFQYYEEEERQRGNFPDRFSGHQFPNYSSELNVNALLLGDSALYLCASSLQGMNYGYTFGSGTRLTVV.

This clone has a handful of counts. V is TRBV5-1 and J is TRBJ2-5; D is perhaps TRBD1 (5 bases). Germline assignment: CDR1 SGHRS and CDR2 YFSETQ. V was shortened by 0 bases and J by 7 bases, with 16 bases between the two germline ends. This CDR3 has 15 residues. CDR3: CASSLARQGVATQYF. CDR3 bases: TGCGCCAGCAGCTTGGCACGCCAGGGCGTAGCGACCCAGTACTTC. The full variable domain, its missing parts supplied by reference TRBV5-1 and TRBJ2-5, is KAGVTQTPRYLIKTRGQQVTLSCSPISGHRSVSWYQQTPGQGLQFLFEYFSETQRNKGNFPGRFSGRQFSNSRSEMNVSTLELGDSALYLCASSLARQGVATQYFGPGTRLLVL.

The chain joins TRBV19 to TRBJ2-3, with 7 bases matching TRBD2. CDR3 length equals 15 residues. With V trimmed by 3 bases and J by 4 bases, 7 bases remained unmatched. In germline, CDR1 is LNHDA, CDR2 SQIVND (reference sequence). Written as DNA, the CDR3 is TGTGCCAGTAGTATTGGGGGGGTTAGTTCAGATACGCAGTATTTT. This gives the protein CASSIGGVSSDTQYF.